This TCR beta chain is from a study of human thymus T cells. Germline values: CDR1 MNHGY, CDR2 SAAAGT. Trimming cost V 7 bases and J 5 bases, with 27 bases left between them. CDR3 size: 18 residues. Thymus pieces cut out during corrective heart surgery were the tissue that was used. Donation came from healthy Finnish infants having corrective surgery for congenital heart defects. Method: immunoSEQ multiplex PCR; TCRdb's copy keeps in-frame clones and lacks some. The sample shows roughly 77,000 clones, 90% to 95% of them seen only once. Study outcomes and limitations: Thymic repertoires of unrelated individuals were reported in related research to overlap highly. Thymic as well as blood repertoires seemed to favor certain V and J genes unevenly.

Turning to this clone: Its antigen is currently unknown.

The chain has TRBV6-8 and TRBJ2-1, with D maybe TRBD2 (7 bases). This receptor was taken from a girl under three years old with a congenital heart defect but otherwise immunologically healthy. Sequencing used thymus tissue. The CDR3 protein is CASIQGGTSEGGHNEQFF. DNA of the CDR3: TGTGCCAGCATACAAGGCGGGACCAGCGAGGGGGGGCACAATGAGCAGTTCTTC.